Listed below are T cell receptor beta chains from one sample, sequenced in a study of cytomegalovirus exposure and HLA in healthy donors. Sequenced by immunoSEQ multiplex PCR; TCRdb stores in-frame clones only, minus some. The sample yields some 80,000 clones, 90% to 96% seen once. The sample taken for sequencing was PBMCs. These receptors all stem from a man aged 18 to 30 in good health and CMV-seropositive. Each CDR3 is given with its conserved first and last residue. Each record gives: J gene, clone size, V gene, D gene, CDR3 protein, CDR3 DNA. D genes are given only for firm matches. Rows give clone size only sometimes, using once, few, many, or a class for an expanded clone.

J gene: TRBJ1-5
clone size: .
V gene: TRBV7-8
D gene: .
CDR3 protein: CASSLIRAGGQPQHF
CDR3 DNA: TGTGCCAGCAGCTTAATTAGGGCGGGAGGTCAGCCCCAGCATTTT

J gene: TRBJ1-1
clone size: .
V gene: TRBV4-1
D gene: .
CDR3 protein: CASGDTWGTEAFF
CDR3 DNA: TGCGCCAGCGGGGACACCTGGGGCACTGAAGCTTTCTTT

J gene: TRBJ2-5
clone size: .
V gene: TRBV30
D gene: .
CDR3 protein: CARASDSQETQYF
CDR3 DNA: TGTGCCAGAGCCTCGGACAGCCAAGAGACCCAGTACTTC

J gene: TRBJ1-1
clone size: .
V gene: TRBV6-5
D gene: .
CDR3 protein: CASSLRENTEAFF
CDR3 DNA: TGTGCCAGCAGTCTCAGGGAGAACACTGAAGCTTTCTTT

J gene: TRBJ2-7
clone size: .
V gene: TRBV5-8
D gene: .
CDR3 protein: CASGQGEQYF
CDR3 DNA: TGTGCCAGCGGCCAGGGGGAGCAGTACTTC

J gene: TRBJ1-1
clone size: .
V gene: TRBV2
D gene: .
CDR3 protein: CASTVWGDTEAFF
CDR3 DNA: TGTGCCAGCACGGTGTGGGGGGACACTGAAGCTTTCTTT

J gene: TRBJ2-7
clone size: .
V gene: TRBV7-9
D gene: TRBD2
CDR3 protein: CASSFSNPGLAGYEQYF
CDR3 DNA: TGTGCCAGCAGCTTCAGCAATCCGGGACTAGCGGGTTACGAGCAGTACTTC

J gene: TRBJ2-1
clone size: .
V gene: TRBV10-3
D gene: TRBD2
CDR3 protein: CAISARLAEKGEQFF
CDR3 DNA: TGTGCCATCAGTGCTAGACTAGCGGAGAAAGGCGAGCAGTTCTTC

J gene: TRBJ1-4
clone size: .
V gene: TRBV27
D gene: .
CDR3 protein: CASSTQGSGEKLFF
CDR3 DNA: TGTGCCAGCAGTACTCAGGGGTCGGGTGAAAAACTGTTTTTT

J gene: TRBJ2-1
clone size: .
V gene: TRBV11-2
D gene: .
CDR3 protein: CASSLVPGSSYNEQFF
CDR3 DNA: TGTGCCAGCAGCTTAGTTCCGGGAAGCTCCTACAATGAGCAGTTCTTC

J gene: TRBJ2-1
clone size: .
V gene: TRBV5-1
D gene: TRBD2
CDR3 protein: CASSLGTSGRPEQFF
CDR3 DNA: TGCGCCAGCAGCTTGGGGACTAGCGGGAGGCCCGAGCAGTTCTTC

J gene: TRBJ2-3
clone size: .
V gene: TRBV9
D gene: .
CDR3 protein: CASSVGGVGTDTQYF
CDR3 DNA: TGTGCCAGCAGCGTAGGAGGAGTCGGCACAGATACGCAGTATTTT

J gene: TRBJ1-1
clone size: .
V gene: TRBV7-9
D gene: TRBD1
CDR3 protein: CASSATGIRITEAFF
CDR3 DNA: TGTGCCAGCAGCGCGACAGGGATCCGGATCACTGAAGCTTTCTTT

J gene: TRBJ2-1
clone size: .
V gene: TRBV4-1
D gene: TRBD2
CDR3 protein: CASSHRLAGGVSNEQFF
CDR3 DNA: TGCGCCAGCAGCCATCGCCTAGCGGGAGGGGTAAGCAATGAGCAGTTCTTC

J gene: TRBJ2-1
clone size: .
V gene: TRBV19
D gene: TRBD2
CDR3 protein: CASRRREGLHNEQFF
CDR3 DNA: TGTGCCAGTAGAAGGCGGGAGGGCCTACACAATGAGCAGTTCTTC

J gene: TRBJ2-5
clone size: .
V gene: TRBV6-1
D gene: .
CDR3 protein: CASSEVPYWETQYF
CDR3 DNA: TGTGCCAGCAGTGAAGTACCCTACTGGGAGACCCAGTACTTC

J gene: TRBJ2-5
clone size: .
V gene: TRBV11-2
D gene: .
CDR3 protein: CASSVSGQETQYF
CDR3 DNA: TGTGCCAGCAGCGTGAGCGGGCAAGAGACCCAGTACTTC

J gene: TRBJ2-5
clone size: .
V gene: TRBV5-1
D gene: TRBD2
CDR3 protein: CASSLEPALNLADTETQYF
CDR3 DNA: TGCGCCAGCAGCTTGGAGCCAGCTCTAAACCTAGCGGATACAGAGACCCAGTACTTC

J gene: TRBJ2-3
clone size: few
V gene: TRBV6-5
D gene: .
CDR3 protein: CASSPTQGRTDTQYF
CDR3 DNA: TGTGCCAGCAGTCCTACACAGGGGAGGACAGATACGCAGTATTTT

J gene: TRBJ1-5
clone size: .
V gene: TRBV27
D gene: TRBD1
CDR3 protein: CASSPGQGLDQPQHF
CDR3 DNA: TGTGCCAGCAGTCCTGGACAGGGGCTAGATCAGCCCCAGCATTTT

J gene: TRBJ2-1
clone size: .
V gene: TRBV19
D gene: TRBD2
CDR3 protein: CASSIVYGLASSSYNEQFF
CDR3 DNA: TGTGCCAGTAGTATAGTATACGGACTAGCTTCGAGCTCCTACAATGAGCAGTTCTTC

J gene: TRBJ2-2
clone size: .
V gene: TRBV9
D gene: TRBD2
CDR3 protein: CASSAGGPAGELFF
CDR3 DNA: TGTGCCAGCAGCGCGGGAGGGCCCGCCGGGGAGCTGTTTTTT

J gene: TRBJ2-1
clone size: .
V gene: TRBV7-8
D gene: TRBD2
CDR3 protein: CASSLVTSGGYEQFF
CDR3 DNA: TGTGCCAGCAGCTTAGTCACTAGCGGGGGCTACGAGCAGTTCTTC

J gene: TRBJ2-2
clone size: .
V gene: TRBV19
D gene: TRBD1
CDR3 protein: CASSIPDRATGELFF
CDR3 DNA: TGTGCCAGTAGTATCCCTGACAGGGCCACCGGGGAGCTGTTTTTT

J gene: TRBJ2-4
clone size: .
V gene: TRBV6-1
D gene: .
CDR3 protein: CASRGPFWNQYF
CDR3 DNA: TGTGCCAGCAGGGGCCCCTTTTGGAACCAGTACTTC

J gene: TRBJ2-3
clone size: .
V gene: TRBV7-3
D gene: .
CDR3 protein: CASSLNTGDTQYF
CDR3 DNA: TGTGCCAGCAGCTTAAACACGGGGGATACGCAGTATTTT

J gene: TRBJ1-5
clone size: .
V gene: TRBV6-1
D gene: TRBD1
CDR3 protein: CASSEPGQGSRPQHF
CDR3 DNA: TGTGCCAGCAGTGAGCCGGGACAGGGGAGCCGGCCCCAGCATTTT

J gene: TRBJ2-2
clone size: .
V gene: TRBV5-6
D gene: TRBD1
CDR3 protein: CASSSDRGPGGELFF
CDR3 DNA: TGTGCCAGCAGCTCGGACAGGGGGCCGGGGGGGGAGCTGTTTTTT

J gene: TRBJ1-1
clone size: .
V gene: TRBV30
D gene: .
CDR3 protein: CAWSVGGEMNTEAFF
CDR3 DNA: TGTGCCTGGAGTGTAGGCGGAGAGATGAACACTGAAGCTTTCTTT

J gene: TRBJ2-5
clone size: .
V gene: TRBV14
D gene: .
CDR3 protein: CASSLQEMATQYF
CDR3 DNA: TGTGCCAGCAGCCTACAGGAGATGGCGACCCAGTACTTC

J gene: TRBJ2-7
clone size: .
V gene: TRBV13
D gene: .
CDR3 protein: CASSRGSYEQYF
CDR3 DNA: TGTGCCAGCAGCCGGGGGTCCTACGAGCAGTACTTC